One and the same sample provided the 29 T cell receptor beta chains below, sequenced in a study of patients with pleural tuberculosis. TCRdb re-called the reads with MiXCR, one entry per CDR3 protein. Of around 49,000 distinct CDR3 sequences in the sample, less than 8% were seen once. These receptors were obtained from a human donor with pleural tuberculosis.

This clonotype was detected many times. The chain combines TRBV12-3 or TRBV12-4 with TRBJ2-1, with 8 bases identical to TRBD2. This CDR3 comprises 16 residues. With 3 bases clipped from V and 4 bases from J, the junction kept 8 bases outside the gene matches. The CDR3 DNA reads TGTGCCAGCAGTTTCGAAAGCGGGAGTTGGTACAATGAGCAGTTCTTC. Protein product: CASSFESGSWYNEQFF.

Notes on this clonotype: Relative to the germline gene, one junction end is altered; a read error may explain this. This rearrangement joins TRBV6-1 to TRBJ1-5; tentative D call: TRBD1 (5 bases). Germline lookup yields CDR1 MNHNS and CDR2 SASEGT. The CDR3 loop spans 13 amino acids. For the CDR3, the DNA is TGTGCCAGCAGCGTACAGGACAATCAGCCTCAGCATTTT. It yields the protein CASSVQDNQPQHF.

This clonotype has ten or more counts. The chain uses TRBV20-1 and TRBJ2-4; 7 nucleotides align to TRBD1. The CDR3 loop spans 15 amino acids. CDR1 and CDR2 from the germline V gene are DFQATT and SNEGSKA (reference sequence). The V and J ends lost 5 bases and 8 bases, in that order; junction bases with no gene match: 15. The CDR3 here is CSASTDDRVFDIQYF. CDR3 coding DNA: TGCAGTGCTTCTACTGACGACAGGGTATTTGACATTCAGTACTTC.

Ten or more counts support this clonotype. This chain links TRBV20-1 with TRBJ1-6; TRBD1 matches 9 bases. This CDR3 is 14 amino acids long. The germline V gene encodes CDR1 DFQATT and CDR2 SNEGSKA (reference sequence). Trimming removed 4 bases from V and 9 bases from J; junction bases left unmatched: 7. The CDR3: CSAIFGTGSSPLHF. For the CDR3, the DNA is TGCAGTGCTATATTCGGGACAGGGAGTTCACCCCTCCACTTT.

Notes on this clonotype: This may stem from a read error, because a much larger clone lies one nucleotide away. The chain has TRBV15 and TRBJ2-7, with D tentatively TRBD1 (5 bases). V lost 2 bases, J lost 7 bases, and 21 bases lay in between. CDR3 size: 16 residues. Germline values: CDR1 LNHNV, CDR2 YYDKDF (reference sequence). This chain's CDR3 is CATSRSGSRVLEEQYF. CDR3 nucleotides: TGTGCCACCAGCAGATCAGGAAGCAGGGTCCTTGAGGAGCAGTACTTC. The full variable domain, rest sourced from reference TRBV15 and TRBJ2-7, is DAMVIQNPRYQVTQFGKPVTLSCSQTLNHNVMYWYQQKSSQAPKLLFHYYDKDFNNEADTPDNFQSRRPNTSFCFLDIRSPGLGDTAMYLCATSRSGSRVLEEQYFGPGTRLTVT.

This clonotype turned up a few times. One base away lies a much larger clone, so this may be a sequencing read error. The chain combines TRBV7-6 with TRBJ1-1; D is ambiguous. Deletions cut 0 bases from V and 4 bases from J, with 12 bases between. The CDR3 loop spans 15 amino acids. The V gene's germline CDR1 is SGHVS and CDR2 FNYEAQ. The DNA of the CDR3 is TGTGCCAGCAGCTTAGCCCTGACGGCACTCACTGAAGCTTTCTTT. Protein sequence: CASSLALTALTEAFF.

This clonotype has a count of ten or more. In nucleotides, the CDR3 is TGTGCCAGCAGCGCAAACAGGGGGTCGGACACCGGGGAGCTGTTTTTT. It specifies CASSANRGSDTGELFF. The genes are TRBV7-1 and TRBJ2-2; 8 nucleotides align to TRBD1. TRBV7-1 is treated as an ORF (open reading frame) with a function not yet certain. The CDR3 consists of 16 residues. V trimming: 5 bases; J trimming: 3 bases; junction bases outside the gene matches: 8.

This clonotype was counted at least ten times. The chain is built from TRBV27 and TRBJ2-7, with 7 nucleotides matching TRBD1. CDR1 and CDR2 (germline): MNHEY, SMNVEV (reference sequence). V shed 5 bases, J shed 3 bases, and the junction held 7 bases outside the gene matches. CDR3 size: 14 residues. CDR3 DNA sequence: TGTGCCAGCAGTGTAACAGGGGTCCGCTACGAGCAGTACTTC. Protein product: CASSVTGVRYEQYF.

Ten or more counts support this clonotype. The chain combines TRBV2 with TRBJ2-3, with 11 bases matching TRBD2. Trimming at V came to 2 bases and at J to 1 base, leaving 2 bases not matched to a gene. The CDR3 consists of 16 residues. Germline CDR1 SNHLY, CDR2 FYNNEI. CDR3 sequence: CASSETSGSGTDTQYF. The CDR3 coding sequence is TGTGCCAGCAGTGAAACTAGCGGGAGCGGCACAGATACGCAGTATTTT.

This clonotype came up many times. The V gene is TRBV11-2, the J gene TRBJ1-4, with D unclear. Trimming pared 5 bases from V and 5 bases from J, leaving 12 bases between. Germline V gives CDR1 SGHAT, CDR2 FQNNGV. The CDR3 loop spans 14 amino acids. Here the CDR3 DNA reads TGTGCCAGCAGCCGCGTTCAGCGGAATGAAAAACTGTTTTTT. It translates to CASSRVQRNEKLFF.

Remarks on this clonotype: A much larger clonotype is one base distant, so this may be a read error. The chain uses TRBV28 and TRBJ1-2; no clear D. Per germline, CDR1 MDHEN and CDR2 SYDVKM. This CDR3 is 12 amino acids long. CDR3 loop: CASSLSRPGYAF. Here the CDR3 DNA reads TGTGCCAGCAGTTTATCGAGGCCAGGCTACGCCTTC.

This clonotype was seen only a few times. The chain employs TRBV12-3 or TRBV12-4 and TRBJ2-1, with D uncertain. The ends were cut back, 5 bases at V and 6 bases at J, with 14 bases in the middle. The CDR3 contains 14 residues. In DNA form, the CDR3 reads TGTGCCAGCAGTCGAGACCCGAATTCCAATGAGCAGTTCTTC. The encoded protein is CASSRDPNSNEQFF.

Notes on this clonotype: A much more abundant neighbour one base away suggests this may be a read error. This chain joins TRBV27 and TRBJ2-5, with unresolved D. CDR3 size: 14 residues. Germline CDR1 reads MNHEY; CDR2 reads SMNVEV (reference sequence). This CDR3 is CASSLGTAQEAQYF. CDR3 nucleotides: TGTGCCAGCAGTTTAGGAACAGCGCAAGAGGCCCAGTACTTC.

There are many counts of this clonotype. V and J are TRBV19 and TRBJ1-1; no clear D. V lost 5 bases and J 1 base, leaving 11 bases between the germline ends. Germline V CDR1 and CDR2: LNHDA, SQIVND (reference sequence). The CDR3 extends over 14 amino acids. CDR3 in amino acids: CASSPRASNTEAFF. CDR3 coding DNA: TGTGCCAGTAGTCCAAGGGCCTCGAACACTGAAGCTTTCTTT.

This clonotype was counted many times. The chain combines TRBV28 with TRBJ1-1, with 9 bases aligning to TRBD1. J lost 10 bases, V lost 4 bases, and 7 bases had no gene match. The germline V gene has CDR1 MDHEN and CDR2 SYDVKM. This CDR3 has 13 residues. The CDR3 loop reads CASSSWGTGIAFF. As DNA, the CDR3 is TGTGCCAGCAGTTCGTGGGGGACAGGGATAGCTTTCTTT.

The chain recombines TRBV5-1 with TRBJ2-3; D unclear. Trimming cost V 3 bases and J 2 bases, with 10 bases left between them. The CDR3 loop spans 14 amino acids. Germline V gene lookup returns CDR1 SGHRS and CDR2 YFSETQ. CDR3 sequence reads: CASSSRRFTDTQYF. CDR3 DNA: TGCGCCAGCAGCTCACGACGGTTCACAGATACGCAGTATTTT. The variable domain in full, with the rest retrieved from reference TRBV5-1 and TRBJ2-3, is KAGVTQTPRYLIKTRGQQVTLSCSPISGHRSVSWYQQTPGQGLQFLFEYFSETQRNKGNFPGRFSGRQFSNSRSEMNVSTLELGDSALYLCASSSRRFTDTQYFGPGTRLTVL.

The table lists this clonotype with many counts. The V call is TRBV11-1, the J call TRBJ2-1; D is unresolved. The V end was cut by 1 base, the J end by 6 bases, with 10 bases between. Germline assignment: CDR1 SGHAT and CDR2 FQDESV (reference sequence). This CDR3 comprises 14 residues. The CDR3: CASSLVELLNEQFF. CDR3 in DNA: TGTGCCAGCAGCTTAGTTGAACTGCTCAATGAGCAGTTCTTC.

This clonotype was picked up many times. The CDR3 nucleotides read TGCAGTGCTAGAGATCGGGCGGTCAACTATGGCTACACCTTC. Translation: CSARDRAVNYGYTF. This chain uses TRBV20-1 with TRBJ1-2; D is ambiguous. The CDR3 contains 14 residues. From germline, CDR1 is DFQATT and CDR2 SNEGSKA (reference sequence). V lost 0 bases, J lost 2 bases, and 10 bases lay in between.

This clonotype was seen a few times. The rearrangement joins TRBV29-1 to TRBJ2-7, with TRBD1 matching over 9 bases. This CDR3 has 16 residues. Germline loops: CDR1 SQVTM, CDR2 ANQGSEA. V dropped 4 bases and J dropped 4; count of bases not matched to a gene: 14. CDR3 DNA: TGCAGCGTTGTAGGGACAGGGAACGTTGGTCTTTACGAGCAGTACTTC. It yields the protein CSVVGTGNVGLYEQYF.

This clonotype has at least ten counts. The CDR3 DNA is TGTGCCAGCAGTTACTTTAGAGCGGGAGGAGGGGAGCTGTTTTTT. The encoded protein is CASSYFRAGGGELFF. V is TRBV6-2 or TRBV6-3 and J is TRBJ2-2; 9 nucleotides align to TRBD2. Germline trimming cut 1 base from V and 8 bases from J; bases unmatched to any gene: 5. The CDR3 spans 15 residues. Germline CDR1 MNHEY, CDR2 SVGEGT.

There are many counts of this clonotype. This chain uses TRBV28 with TRBJ1-5, with a possible D match to TRBD1 (6 bases). V was clipped by 7 bases and J by 2 bases, with 15 bases between them. The CDR3 consists of 15 residues. Germline assignment: CDR1 MDHEN and CDR2 SYDVKM. The CDR3 here is CASIGGGVGNQPQHF. The CDR3, as DNA: TGTGCCAGCATAGGAGGGGGGGTAGGCAATCAGCCCCAGCATTTT.

Many counts were recorded for this clonotype. The chain recombines TRBV24-1 with TRBJ2-1; 11 nucleotides match TRBD1. V lost 0 bases, J lost 6 bases, and 9 bases stayed unmatched. CDR1 and CDR2 (germline): KGHDR, SFDVKD. The CDR3 consists of 18 residues. CDR3 residues: CATSDLTLGTGGTNEQFF. The CDR3 coding sequence is TGTGCCACCAGTGATTTGACTCTTGGGACAGGGGGTACCAATGAGCAGTTCTTC.

V is TRBV5-1 and J is TRBJ2-1, with 8 bases identical to TRBD1. CDR1 and CDR2 (germline): SGHRS, YFSETQ. The CDR3 sequence is 15 residues long. The ends lost 1 base at V and 8 bases at J; junction bases unmatched: 8. The CDR3 reads CASSLSLSGGDEQFF. DNA for the CDR3: TGCGCCAGCAGCTTGTCTCTATCAGGGGGCGATGAGCAGTTCTTC. Together with reference TRBV5-1 and TRBJ2-1, the CDR3 gives the full variable domain: KAGVTQTPRYLIKTRGQQVTLSCSPISGHRSVSWYQQTPGQGLQFLFEYFSETQRNKGNFPGRFSGRQFSNSRSEMNVSTLELGDSALYLCASSLSLSGGDEQFFGPGTRLTVL.

This clonotype was seen many times. V gene TRBV20-1 combines with J gene TRBJ1-4; D not certain. The CDR3 runs 12 residues. Germline assignment: CDR1 DFQATT and CDR2 SNEGSKA (reference sequence). V was cut by 3 bases and J by 5 bases, with 7 bases left in between. CDR3 in DNA: TGCAGTGCTAGTATCTGGAATGAAAAACTGTTTTTT. Residues: CSASIWNEKLFF.

Concerning this clonotype: Possible read error: a much larger clone is one base away. This is likely a read error, given that the CDR3 carries no conserved phenylalanine or tryptophan at its end. The chain couples TRBV11-2 to TRBJ2-3, with a tentative D call TRBD1 (6 bases). This CDR3 comprises 15 residues. Trimming left V 5 bases short and J 2 bases short, with 14 bases between. Germline V gene data show CDR1 as SGHAT and CDR2 as FQNNGV. The CDR3 loop is CASSPQGRYTDTQYL. CDR3 nucleotide sequence: TGTGCCAGCAGCCCTCAGGGGCGGTACACAGATACGCAGTATCTT.

A remark on this clonotype: This sequence may be a read error, since a much larger clone differs from it by one base. The chain is built from TRBV4-1 and TRBJ2-3; D might be TRBD2 (6 bases). CDR1 is MGHRA and CDR2 is YSYEKL in the germline V gene. The length of the CDR3 is 15 residues. In DNA, the CDR3 is TGCGCCGGCAGCCAAGTGAAGGGAGGAACAGATACGCAGTATTTT. This translates into CAGSQVKGGTDTQYF.

This clonotype was seen repeatedly, ten times or more. The chain joins TRBV11-2 to TRBJ2-1; 10 bases fit TRBD1. V was pared by 5 bases and J by 4 bases, with 5 bases of the junction left unmatched. There are 15 residues in the CDR3. Germline V gives CDR1 SGHAT, CDR2 FQNNGV. The CDR3 DNA reads TGTGCCAGCAGCCCGGGACAGGGGAGATACAATGAGCAGTTCTTC. This codes for CASSPGQGRYNEQFF.

This clonotype came up many times. The J gene is TRBJ2-6, the V gene TRBV20-1, with D hard to call. This CDR3 has 14 residues. Germline CDR1 is DFQATT and CDR2 is SNEGSKA (reference sequence). With 6 bases removed from V and 2 bases from J, the gap between germline ends came to 11 bases. CDR3 amino acids: CSAKKDPGANVLTF. The CDR3 bases are TGCAGTGCGAAGAAGGATCCTGGGGCCAACGTCCTGACTTTC.

This clonotype was observed many times. The chain employs TRBV25-1 and TRBJ2-2, with D tentatively TRBD2 (5 bases). The germline CDR1 and CDR2 sequences are MGHDK and SYGVNS. Trimming shortened V by 1 base and J by 6 bases, and 15 bases separated the two germline ends. The CDR3 is 16 residues long. The CDR3 loop reads CASSEFSGSPAGELFF. CDR3 DNA: TGTGCCAGCAGTGAATTCTCGGGGAGTCCTGCCGGGGAGCTGTTTTTT.